The 26 T cell receptor beta chains in this list originate from one sample, sequenced in a study of blood T cell repertoires in COVID-19 (dated by TCRdb to the early 2020s). Receptor libraries were prepared by the immunoSEQ multiplex PCR assay. The immuneACCESS repertoire file appears here via TCRdb, limited to in-frame rearrangements. These files lack a portion of the clones; in checked studies, under half of the deficit traces to unresolved V genes, and the cause of the others is not known. For this sample the table gives fewer than 200,000 clones, of which approximately 85% were detected only once. In total, the top ten clones hold approximately 8.9% of the sample. Sequenced sample: peripheral blood. The receptors derive from a woman aged 60-70 years with acute or convalescent COVID-19.

The chain is built from TRBV2 and TRBJ2-1, with D unclear. Trimming stripped 7 bases from V and 0 bases from J, with 10 bases between. Looked up from germline, CDR1 is SNHLY and CDR2 is FYNNEI. This CDR3 is 14 amino acids long. The CDR3 DNA reads as TGTGCCAGCAACGCGGATAGCTCCTACAATGAGCAGTTCTTC. Translation gives CASNADSSYNEQFF.

V gene TRBV19 combines with J gene TRBJ1-5; weak D call: TRBD1 (6 bases). CDR3 size: 15 residues. Germline V gene lookup returns CDR1 LNHDA and CDR2 SQIVND (reference sequence). V dropped 5 bases and J dropped 2 bases, with 13 bases sitting between them. Here the CDR3 reads CASSVQGLGNQPQHF. Here the CDR3 DNA reads TGTGCCAGTAGTGTCCAGGGGTTGGGCAATCAGCCCCAGCATTTT.

This clone appeared a single time. The chain recombines TRBV18 with TRBJ2-5, with D perhaps TRBD1 (5 bases). The CDR3 is made up of 13 amino acids. Trimming removed 3 bases at V and 3 bases at J, with 8 bases between. Germline V gene lookup returns CDR1 KGHSH and CDR2 LQKENI. CDR3 residues: CASSPTVKETQYF. CDR3 in DNA: TGTGCCAGCTCACCGACAGTGAAAGAGACCCAGTACTTC.

The chain carries TRBV27 and TRBJ1-2; 8 bases align to TRBD1. V shed 6 bases and J 5 bases; nucleotides not matched to a gene: 14. The CDR3 has 16 amino acids. Germline CDR1 and CDR2: MNHEY and SMNVEV (reference sequence). In DNA form, the CDR3 reads TGTGCCAGCAGCAACCTATCCCGAGACAGGGGTTATGGCTACACCTTC. It codes for CASSNLSRDRGYGYTF.

In this sample, this clone turned up once. J is TRBJ1-3 and V is TRBV20-1; D not certain. CDR3 length: 13 residues. V was trimmed by 3 bases and J by 4 bases, leaving 10 bases between them. Germline V gives CDR1 DFQATT, CDR2 SNEGSKA (reference sequence). The chain's CDR3 is CSASVAVGNTIYF. The DNA of the CDR3 is TGCAGTGCTAGTGTGGCCGTCGGAAACACCATATATTTT.

The V gene is TRBV7-9, the J gene TRBJ2-3, with a possible D match to TRBD2 (7 bases). CDR1 and CDR2 from the germline V gene are SEHNR and FQNEAQ (reference sequence). The CDR3 has 14 amino acids. Trimming removed 10 bases from V and 0 bases from J, with 14 bases in between. DNA of the CDR3: TGTGCCACCACGGGGGGCGGAAGCACAGATACGCAGTATTTT. Its translation: CATTGGGSTDTQYF.

The rearrangement links TRBV5-1 to TRBJ2-3; TRBD1 matches 7 bases. Germline V gene data show CDR1 as SGHRS and CDR2 as YFSETQ. The CDR3 extends over 14 amino acids. Trimming took 4 bases from V and 2 from J; bases not matched to a gene: 4. The CDR3 loop is CASSTGTDTDTQYF. In nucleotides, the CDR3 is TGCGCCAGCAGCACCGGGACAGACACAGATACGCAGTATTTT.

On this clone: Additional DNA sequences in this sample encode the identical CDR3. V is TRBV12-3 or TRBV12-4 and J is TRBJ1-1; D is unresolved. V lost 3 bases, J lost 4 bases, and 6 bases lay in between. This CDR3 is 12 amino acids long. CDR3 coding DNA: TGTGCCAGCAGTTTTCCGGGCACTGAAGCTTTCTTT. Its translation: CASSFPGTEAFF.

This chain connects TRBV2 to TRBJ1-2; no reliable D call. V lost 4 bases and J lost 4, with 13 bases in between. Germline lookup yields CDR1 SNHLY and CDR2 FYNNEI. CDR3 length: 14 residues. CDR3 nucleotides: TGTGCCAGCAGTGTCCGGGAAGACGGCTATGGCTACACCTTC. Translating it yields CASSVREDGYGYTF.

The chain recombines TRBV30 with TRBJ2-1, with TRBD2 matching over 7 bases. Trimming took 4 bases from V and 4 from J; bases not matched to a gene: 4. Germline CDR1 GTSNPN, CDR2 SVGIG (reference sequence). This CDR3 contains 13 residues. The DNA of the CDR3 is TGTGCCTGGAATCCTAGCGGATACAATGAGCAGTTCTTC. Protein product: CAWNPSGYNEQFF.

The rearrangement joins TRBV19 to TRBJ2-1, with D perhaps matching TRBD1 (6 bases). Germline CDR1 and CDR2: LNHDA and SQIVND (reference sequence). CDR3 length equals 16 residues. The V end lost 4 bases, the J end lost 6 bases, and 19 bases lay between the germline ends. The CDR3 DNA reads TGTGCCAGTAGTACTATGAAGGCAGGGGCTTTCAATGAGCAGTTCTTC. This codes for CASSTMKAGAFNEQFF.

Turning to this clone: An end of the junction differs from the germline gene, which may be a read error. The rearrangement links TRBV7-7 to TRBJ1-1; 9 nucleotides line up with TRBD1. The CDR3 is 17 residues long. Germline V gene data show CDR1 as SSHAT and CDR2 as FNYEAQ (reference sequence). The CDR3 reads CASSSESKQGAMTEAFF. Written as DNA, the CDR3 is TGTGCTAGCAGCTCCGAGAGTAAACAGGGGGCTATGACTGAAGCTTTCTTT.

The V call is TRBV30, the J call TRBJ1-3; D is undetermined. Per germline, CDR1 GTSNPN and CDR2 SVGIG (reference sequence). The CDR3 runs to 12 residues. Trimming took 2 bases from V and 8 from J, leaving 10 bases between them. CDR3 DNA: TGTGCCTGGAGTTTTCTGAGGGACACCATATATTTT. Its protein is CAWSFLRDTIYF.

The rearrangement links TRBV5-4 to TRBJ2-5; D is possibly TRBD1 (5 bases). The CDR3 totals 13 residues. Trimming shortened V by 2 bases and J by 3 bases, and 8 bases separated the two germline ends. The germline gives CDR1 SGHNT, CDR2 YYREEE (reference sequence). The CDR3 DNA is TGTGCCAGCAGCTTACCCAGGGAAGAGACCCAGTACTTC. Protein product: CASSLPREETQYF.

The chain employs TRBV6-5 and TRBJ2-7; tentative D call: TRBD1 (6 bases). The CDR3 covers 15 residues. V gave up 0 bases and J gave up 3 bases, with 12 bases separating them. Germline V gene sequence: CDR1 MNHEY, CDR2 SVGAGI. This chain's CDR3 is CASSYSGAGNYEQYF. The CDR3 nucleotides read TGTGCCAGCAGTTACTCGGGGGCGGGCAACTACGAGCAGTACTTC.

This chain connects TRBV7-6 to TRBJ1-3; TRBD1 matches at 10 bases. Trimming took 5 bases from V and 4 from J; bases not matched to a gene: 8. The length of the CDR3 is 16 residues. Germline V CDR1 and CDR2: SGHVS, FNYEAQ. CDR3 loop: CASSKRDRGSGNTIYF. The CDR3 DNA follows: TGTGCCAGCAGCAAGAGGGACAGGGGATCCGGAAACACCATATATTTT. Full variable domain (outside the CDR3, taken from reference TRBV7-6 and TRBJ1-3): GAGVSQSPRYKVTKRGQDVALRCDPISGHVSLYWYRQALGQGPEFLTYFNYEAQQDKSGLPNDRFSAERPEGSISTLTIQRTEQRDSAMYRCASSKRDRGSGNTIYFGEGSWLTVV.

The rearrangement links TRBV19 to TRBJ1-1, with D tentatively TRBD1 (5 bases). Germline CDR1 and CDR2: LNHDA and SQIVND (reference sequence). The CDR3 totals 15 residues. V was trimmed by 7 bases and J by 2 bases, leaving 17 bases between them. The CDR3 DNA follows: TGTGCCAGTACCCTAATCCGGGGGGGTAACACTGAAGCTTTCTTT. This translates into CASTLIRGGNTEAFF.

This sequence joins TRBV11-3 and TRBJ2-7, with 8 bases identical to TRBD2. The CDR3 covers 15 residues. CDR1 and CDR2 from the germline V gene are SGHNT and YENEEA. The ends lost 0 bases at V and 2 bases at J; junction bases unmatched: 3. The CDR3 nucleotides are TGTGCCAGCAGCTTAGAGGGCGGGAGGACCTACGAGCAGTACGTC. Amino acid sequence: CASSLEGGRTYEQYV.

The gene calls are TRBV3-1 (or the pseudogene TRBV3-2) and TRBJ2-2, with 8 nucleotides matching TRBD2. Trimming cost V 1 base and J 5 bases; bases outside gene matches: 12. CDR1 and CDR2 (germline): LGHDT, YNNKEL (reference sequence). This CDR3 has 18 amino acids. Here the CDR3 reads CASSQGVVLAGTTGELFF. CDR3 DNA sequence: TGTGCCAGCAGCCAAGGTGTGGTCCTAGCGGGTACGACCGGGGAGCTGTTTTTT.

The chain joins TRBV7-7 to TRBJ2-7, with TRBD1 matching over 11 bases. The CDR3 extends over 15 amino acids. Germline V gene data show CDR1 as SSHAT and CDR2 as FNYEAQ (reference sequence). The CDR3 region is CASRLGQGAHWEQYV. CDR3 sequence (DNA): TGTGCTAGCAGGTTAGGACAGGGGGCGCATTGGGAGCAGTACGTC.

V usage is TRBV11-2 and J usage is TRBJ2-1; a possible D gene is TRBD2 (6 bases). The CDR3 totals 15 residues. Germline V gene sequence: CDR1 SGHAT, CDR2 FQNNGV. V lost 5 bases and J lost 5, with 16 bases in between. CDR3 region: CASSPQGGIDNEQFF. CDR3 nucleotide sequence: TGTGCCAGCAGCCCACAAGGCGGGATAGACAATGAGCAGTTCTTC.

The V gene is TRBV6-1, the J gene TRBJ2-7, with 12 nucleotides matching TRBD2. V trimming: 1 base; J trimming: 7 bases; junction bases outside the gene matches: 5. CDR1 and CDR2 from the germline V gene are MNHNS and SASEGT. The CDR3 loop spans 15 amino acids. The CDR3 sequence: CASSEVALAGGEQYF. The DNA of the CDR3 is TGTGCCAGCAGTGAAGTCGCGCTAGCGGGAGGGGAGCAGTACTTC.

The rearrangement joins TRBV30 to TRBJ2-3; TRBD1 matches 7 bases. V was pared by 3 bases and J by 1 base, with 7 bases of the junction left unmatched. The CDR3 spans 15 residues. Germline lookup yields CDR1 GTSNPN and CDR2 SVGIG (reference sequence). The CDR3 DNA follows: TGTGCCTGGAGAAGGACAGGACTCCGCACAGATACGCAGTATTTT. Translated, it gives CAWRRTGLRTDTQYF. The entire variable domain, with the rest obtained from reference TRBV30 and TRBJ2-3, is as follows: SQTIHQWPATLVQPVGSPLSLECTVEGTSNPNLYWYRQAAGRGLQLLFYSVGIGQISSEVPQNLSASRPQDRQFILSSKKLLLSDSGFYLCAWRRTGLRTDTQYFGPGTRLTVL.

This clone occurred a few times. V is TRBV15 and J is TRBJ1-2; 9 bases line up with TRBD1. The CDR3 sequence is 14 residues long. Germline CDR1 LNHNV, CDR2 YYDKDF (reference sequence). With V trimmed by 3 bases and J by 8 bases, 7 bases remained unmatched. The CDR3, as DNA: TGTGCCACCAGCAGTATAAGGACAGGGGACGGCTACACCTTC. Its protein product is CATSSIRTGDGYTF.

The chain is built from TRBV28 and TRBJ1-1, with D possibly matching TRBD1 (5 bases). Germline V gene sequence: CDR1 MDHEN, CDR2 SYDVKM. The V end lost 2 bases, the J end lost 8 bases, and 9 bases lay between the germline ends. The CDR3 has 12 amino acids. The CDR3 reads CASSLRQTEAFF. Written as DNA, the CDR3 is TGTGCCAGCAGTTTAAGACAGACGGAAGCTTTCTTT.

The chain recombines TRBV7-9 with TRBJ1-4, with D perhaps TRBD1 (5 bases). There are 13 residues in the CDR3. Trimming stripped 5 bases from V and 7 bases from J, with 11 bases between. Looked up from germline, CDR1 is SEHNR and CDR2 is FQNEAQ (reference sequence). This CDR3 reads CASSRRVSEKLFF. Here the CDR3 DNA reads TGTGCCAGCAGCCGCAGGGTCTCTGAAAAACTGTTTTTT.